This T cell receptor (beta chain) stems from a study of brain T cells in children with intractable seizures. Only cases whose brain tissue showed the highest T cell transcript signatures were sequenced. Patients received at least one anti-epileptic drug before surgery. Study outcomes and limitations: Absence of clones before surgery may stem from lower sequencing depth.

The CDR3 has 14 amino acids. CDR1 is LGHDT, CDR2 YNNKEL, per germline (reference sequence). V was cut by 4 bases and J by 4 bases, with 13 bases left in between. Comment on this clone: The antigen is unknown.

Profiled with immunoSEQ multiplex PCR; TCRdb holds only in-frame clones, not every one. The sample has about 22,000 clones, 85% to 95% seen once. This TCR derives from a boy aged 10-17 years with focal cortical dysplasia and intractable seizures. Material: peripheral blood, obtained at surgery. The chain joins TRBV3-1 (or the pseudogene TRBV3-2) to TRBJ1-2; maybe TRBD1 (6 bases). The CDR3: CASSPYRDAYGYTF. The CDR3 coding sequence is TGTGCCAGCAGCCCCTACAGGGATGCCTATGGCTACACCTTC.